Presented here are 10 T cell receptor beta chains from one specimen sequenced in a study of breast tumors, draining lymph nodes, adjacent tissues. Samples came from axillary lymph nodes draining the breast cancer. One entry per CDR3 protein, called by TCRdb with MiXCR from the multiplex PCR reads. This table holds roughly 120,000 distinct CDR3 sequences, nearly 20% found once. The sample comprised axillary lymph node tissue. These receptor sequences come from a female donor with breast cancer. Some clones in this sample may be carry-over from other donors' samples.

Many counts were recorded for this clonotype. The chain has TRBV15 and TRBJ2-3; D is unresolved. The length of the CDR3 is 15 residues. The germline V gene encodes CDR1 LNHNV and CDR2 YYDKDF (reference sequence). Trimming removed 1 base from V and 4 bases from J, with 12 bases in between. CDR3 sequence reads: CATSRGSVAADTQYF. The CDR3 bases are TGTGCCACCAGCAGAGGGTCGGTAGCCGCAGATACGCAGTATTTT.

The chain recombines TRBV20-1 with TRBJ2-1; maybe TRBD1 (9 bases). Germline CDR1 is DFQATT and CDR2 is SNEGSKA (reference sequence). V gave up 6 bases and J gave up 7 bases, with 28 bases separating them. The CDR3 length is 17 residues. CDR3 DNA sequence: TGCAGTGCCAGGGGACAGGGCCCCGGGGGGGCTTCAAATGAGCAGTTCTTC. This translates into CSARGQGPGGASNEQFF.

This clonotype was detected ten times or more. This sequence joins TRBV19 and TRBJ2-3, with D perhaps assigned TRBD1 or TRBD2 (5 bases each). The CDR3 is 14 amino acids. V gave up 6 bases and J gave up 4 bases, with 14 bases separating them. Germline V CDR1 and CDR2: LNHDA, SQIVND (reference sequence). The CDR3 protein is CASSPGPGADTQYF. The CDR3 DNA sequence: TGTGCCAGTAGCCCGGGACCAGGAGCAGATACGCAGTATTTT.

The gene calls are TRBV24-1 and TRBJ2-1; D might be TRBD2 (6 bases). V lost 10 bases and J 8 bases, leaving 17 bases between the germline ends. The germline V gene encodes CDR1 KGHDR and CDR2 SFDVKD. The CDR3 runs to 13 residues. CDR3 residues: CATRGIGGDEQFF. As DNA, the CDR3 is TGTGCCACACGGGGGATCGGCGGCGATGAGCAGTTCTTC.

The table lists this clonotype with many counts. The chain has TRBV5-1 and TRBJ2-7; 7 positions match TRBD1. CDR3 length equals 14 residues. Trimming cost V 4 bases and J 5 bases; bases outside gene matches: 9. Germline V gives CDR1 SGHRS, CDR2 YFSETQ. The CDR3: CASSSRQGNNEQYF. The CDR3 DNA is TGCGCCAGCAGCAGCCGACAGGGAAATAACGAGCAGTACTTC.

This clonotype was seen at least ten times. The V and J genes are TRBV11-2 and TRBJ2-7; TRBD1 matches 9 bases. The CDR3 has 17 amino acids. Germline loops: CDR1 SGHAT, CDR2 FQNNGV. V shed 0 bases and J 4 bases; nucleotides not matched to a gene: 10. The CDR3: CASSLEILRQGVYEQYF. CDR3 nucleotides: TGTGCCAGCAGCTTAGAGATACTTAGACAGGGGGTTTACGAGCAGTACTTC.

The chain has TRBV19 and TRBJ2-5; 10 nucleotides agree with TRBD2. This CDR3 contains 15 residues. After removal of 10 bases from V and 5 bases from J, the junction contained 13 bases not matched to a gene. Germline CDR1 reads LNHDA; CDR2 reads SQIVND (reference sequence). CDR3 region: CATTTSGTPGETQYF. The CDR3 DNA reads TGTGCCACCACAACTAGCGGGACCCCGGGGGAGACCCAGTACTTC.

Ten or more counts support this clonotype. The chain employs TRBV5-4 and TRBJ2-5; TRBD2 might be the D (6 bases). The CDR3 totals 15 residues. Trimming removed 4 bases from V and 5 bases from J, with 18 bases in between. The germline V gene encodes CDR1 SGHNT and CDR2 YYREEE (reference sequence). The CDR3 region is CASSAGSVERETQYF. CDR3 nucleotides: TGTGCCAGCAGCGCGGGGAGTGTAGAGAGGGAGACCCAGTACTTC.

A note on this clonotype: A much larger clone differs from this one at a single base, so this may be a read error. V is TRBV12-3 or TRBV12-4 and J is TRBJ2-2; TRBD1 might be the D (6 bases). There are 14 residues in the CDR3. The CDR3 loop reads CASKDRRNTGELLF. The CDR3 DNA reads TGTGCCAGCAAAGACAGGCGGAACACCGGGGAGCTGCTTTTT.

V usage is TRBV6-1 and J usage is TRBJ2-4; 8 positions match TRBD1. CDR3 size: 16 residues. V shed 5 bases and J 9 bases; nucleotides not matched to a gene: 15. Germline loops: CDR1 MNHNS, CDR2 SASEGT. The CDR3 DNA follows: TGTGCCAGCAGTAGTAGGGACAGGTCCAAAAATAGCATTCAGTACTTC. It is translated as CASSSRDRSKNSIQYF.